This T cell receptor beta chain was captured in a study of T cell repertoires in cytomegalovirus infection. Across the whole study: Matching HLA type and CMV infection were both indicated by public TCR beta signatures.

Points on this clonotype: This may arise from a read error, as a much more abundant clone is one base away.

TCRdb analysed the reads with MiXCR anew, one entry per CDR3 protein. The sample shows around 630,000 distinct CDR3 sequences, 20% to 25% of them seen only once. Looked up from germline, CDR1 is SGHTA and CDR2 is FQGNSA. The CDR3 loop spans 14 amino acids. This receptor was taken from a human donor in good health (CMV status not recorded). Some clones in this sample may be carry-over from other donors' samples. The sample comprised CD8+ T cells from PBMCs. The V gene is TRBV7-2, the J gene TRBJ1-2; 7 bases fit TRBD1. The CDR3 DNA sequence: TGTGTCAGCAGCTTAGGCCGACAGGGTAGAGGCTACACCTTC. Translated, it gives CVSSLGRQGRGYTF.